This record looks at one T cell receptor (beta chain) sequence and its context. What this receptor recognizes is not known. At one of its ends the junction is not consistent with the germline gene, which may arise from a read error. TCR beta VDJ combination and CDR3 sequence profiling used genomic DNA as the template. An Illumina HiSeq 2000 was the platform used for TCR repertoire sequencing. The published analysis was carried out like this. TRBV/TRBJ rearrangement plots, CDR3 size and DJ length profiles, and Simpson's diversity index were used to assess repertoires. The most abundant DNA sequence in the deep sequencing data was taken as the immunodominant clone. CDR3 amino acid sequences were checked for sharing between subjects and were compared against published repertoires and the VDJdb database. Starting from the raw public reads, TCRdb applied fastp trimming at Q25, assembled clones with MiXCR and retained in-frame beta chains. Merged by CDR3 protein, the rows form single entries marked with the most common genes and DNA. TCRdb's processing, not the authors', yielded these V and J calls. The sample has a few hundred thousand distinct CDR3 sequences on record, less than 35% of them singletons. Less than 0.85% of the sample is held by the ten biggest clonotypes.

Flow cytometry had shown CD8+CD57+ cell expansion in the patients selected for sequencing. Every patient had severe acquired aplastic anemia, diagnosed using the International Study of Aplastic Anemia and Agranulocytosis and Camitta criteria. No patient had received any therapy when blood was sampled. TCR repertoires of sorted CD4+ and CD8+ blood T cells from severe aplastic anemia patients and healthy subjects were deep-sequenced in the study. In the USA, patient enrollment took place under clinicaltrials.gov protocols 00001620, 01623167, 00001397, 00071045, 00081523 and 00961064. Ficoll-Paque density gradient centrifugation was used to isolate peripheral blood mononuclear cells. CD4+ and CD8+ T cells were sorted by FACS or magnetic beads before DNA extraction. Sequences SGHTA (CDR1) and FQGNSA (CDR2) are obtained from the germline V gene. The CDR3 starts with the cysteine, ends with the phenylalanine, and has 13 residues. Only the CDR3 region is kept as DNA, spanning 39 bases read in frame from base 1.

This record belongs to a study of CD8+CD57+ T cells in acquired aplastic anemia (dated by TCRdb to the late 2010s). Study-level background: Extracted DNA from sorted CD4+ and CD8+ cells averaged approximately 3.4 ug, ranging from about 0.18 to 27.4 ug. A CD8+CD57+ expansion meant a frequency higher than the mean frequency seen in healthy subjects.

What the work shows at the level of the full study, not this receptor alone: Around 30 CD8+ CDR3 sequences were shared between patients and controls but appeared highly expressed in patients and within their immunodominant clones. Between patients and healthy controls, no significant difference in CD8+ Simpson's diversity was found (P=0.060).

The chain links TRBV7-2 with TRBJ1-1; TRBD1 is a possible D gene, resting on 6 matching bases. The sample comprised sorted CD4+, CD8+, or CD8+CD57+ T cells (not recorded which) from PBMCs. The origin of this receptor is a human donor with aplastic anemia. The CDR3 in this case is CARSRIGGTEAFF. The sequence in DNA is TGTGCCCGCAGCCGAATAGGGGGGACTGAAGCTTTCTTT.